Below, 16 T cell receptor beta chains from the same sample are listed, as sequenced in a study of molecular identifiers for immune sequencing clone quantification. MiXCR, applied by TCRdb to the PCR reads, yields one record per CDR3 protein. The sample includes fewer than 350,000 distinct CDR3 sequences, over 20% of them seen just once. Input material: naive CD8+ T cells from blood, with Jurkat cell RNA spiked in. Subset meaning: FACS-sorted CD8+CD4-CCR7+CD45RA+ naive T cells. These receptors originate from a human donor in good health. Some libraries in this study had Jurkat cell RNA spiked in.

On this clonotype: The CDR3 does not close with the conserved phenylalanine or tryptophan, likely indicating a read error. This chain uses TRBV4-3 with TRBJ1-1; D perhaps matches TRBD1 (5 bases). The CDR3 length is 16 residues. V lost 1 base, J lost 8 bases, and 20 bases lay in between. Germline V gene sequence: CDR1 LGHNA, CDR2 YSLEER. The CDR3 protein is CASSQALREGVPEAFL. The CDR3 DNA follows: TGCGCCAGCAGCCAAGCTCTAAGGGAAGGGGTCCCAGAAGCTTTCCTT.

This clonotype was seen repeatedly, ten times or more. Here the CDR3 DNA reads TGTGCCAGCAGCTTGGGTCCCACGGGGGATCGCAATCAGCCCCAGCATTTT. Translating gives CASSLGPTGDRNQPQHF. This rearrangement joins TRBV5-5 to TRBJ1-5; perhaps TRBD1 as D (5 bases). Trimming took 0 bases from V and 2 from J, leaving 15 bases between them. Germline V gene lookup returns CDR1 SGHKS and CDR2 YYEKEE (reference sequence). The CDR3 contains 17 residues.

The table lists this clonotype with a few counts. V is TRBV3-1 and J is TRBJ2-3, with D unresolved. CDR1 is LGHDT, CDR2 YNNKEL, per germline (reference sequence). V was cut by 0 bases and J by 4 bases, with 5 bases left in between. CDR3 size: 13 residues. The chain's CDR3 is CASSQESADTQYF. The CDR3 DNA sequence: TGTGCCAGCAGCCAAGAAAGCGCAGATACGCAGTATTTT.

This clonotype was seen at least ten times. The V gene is TRBV9, the J gene TRBJ2-7; D could derive from TRBD1 or TRBD2 (5 bases each). Looked up from germline, CDR1 is SGDLS and CDR2 is YYNGEE. The CDR3 extends over 15 amino acids. Trimming shortened V by 2 bases and J by 7 bases, and 19 bases separated the two germline ends. CDR3 coding DNA: TGTGCCAGCAGCGTTGGGGGAGCCCTAACCTGGGAGCAGTACTTC. The encoded protein is CASSVGGALTWEQYF.

This chain links TRBV6-2 or TRBV6-3 with TRBJ1-1, with D uncertain. The CDR3 totals 16 residues. The V end was cut by 2 bases, the J end by 5 bases, with 18 bases between. Germline V CDR1 and CDR2: MNHEY, SVGEGT. CDR3 sequence: CASSYPFREPQTEAFF. DNA of the CDR3: TGTGCCAGCAGTTACCCATTTCGGGAACCGCAGACTGAAGCTTTCTTT.

This clonotype has more than one count but fewer than ten. The V and J genes are TRBV20-1 and TRBJ2-7; TRBD1 is a possible D gene (6 bases). The germline V gene has CDR1 DFQATT and CDR2 SNEGSKA (reference sequence). V was cut by 3 bases and J by 0 bases, with 18 bases left in between. The CDR3 is 16 residues long. CDR3 in amino acids: CSARARQALYSYEQYF. In DNA form, the CDR3 reads TGCAGTGCTAGGGCCCGACAGGCCCTCTACTCCTACGAGCAGTACTTC.

This clonotype has at least ten counts. The gene calls are TRBV2 and TRBJ1-1, with no clear D. Trimming took off 2 bases at V and 2 bases at J, with 9 bases between the two ends. The CDR3 has 14 amino acids. From germline, CDR1 is SNHLY and CDR2 FYNNEI. The CDR3 DNA reads as TGTGCCAGCAGTGAATGGAGCAGCAACACTGAAGCTTTCTTT. It specifies CASSEWSSNTEAFF.

The chain uses TRBV12-3 or TRBV12-4 and TRBJ2-2; unclear D gene. V was cut by 8 bases and J by 6 bases, with 7 bases left in between. This CDR3 spans 11 amino acids. The CDR3 here is CASEWAGELFF. CDR3 bases: TGTGCCAGCGAATGGGCCGGGGAGCTGTTTTTT.

The table lists this clonotype with many counts. V usage is TRBV30 and J usage is TRBJ1-1, with D possibly TRBD1 on 5 matching bases. The CDR3 runs to 13 residues. V was clipped by 5 bases and J by 1 base, with 11 bases between them. Germline V gene data show CDR1 as GTSNPN and CDR2 as SVGIG (reference sequence). The CDR3 nucleotides read TGTGCCTGGGAGGGGTTCCCGAACACTGAAGCTTTCTTT. Its translation is CAWEGFPNTEAFF.

This clonotype occurred many times. The CDR3 region is CASSAEESPGELFF. The CDR3 nucleotides are TGTGCCAGCAGCGCAGAGGAATCCCCCGGGGAGCTGTTTTTT. This chain connects TRBV9 to TRBJ2-2; unclear D gene. The CDR3 has 14 residues. Looked up from germline, CDR1 is SGDLS and CDR2 is YYNGEE. The V end was cut by 3 bases, the J end by 6 bases, with 12 bases between.

This clonotype has ten or more counts. The V and J genes are TRBV12-3 or TRBV12-4 and TRBJ1-5; tentatively, D is TRBD1 (5 bases). V gave up 0 bases and J gave up 12 bases, with 9 bases separating them. This CDR3 region has 12 residues. CDR3 loop: CASSLAGGDQHF. The CDR3 DNA follows: TGTGCCAGCAGTTTAGCTGGAGGGGACCAGCATTTT.

This clonotype was seen ten or more times. The gene calls are TRBV29-1 and TRBJ1-2; 12 nucleotides align to TRBD1. The CDR3 length is 15 residues. The germline V gene encodes CDR1 SQVTM and CDR2 ANQGSEA. The V gene end was trimmed by 8 bases and the J gene end by 7 bases; junction bases not matched to a gene: 14. CDR3 bases: TGCAGCCACATTATACCGGGACAGGGGGCTTTTGGCTACACCTTC. Its translation is CSHIIPGQGAFGYTF.

This clonotype was detected many times. V gene TRBV12-3 or TRBV12-4 combines with J gene TRBJ2-2; D unclear. This CDR3 has 12 residues. Trimming left V 9 bases short and J 1 base short, with 6 bases between. CDR3 loop: CASRLNTGELFF. CDR3 coding DNA: TGTGCCAGTCGGTTGAACACCGGGGAGCTGTTTTTT.

As concerns this clonotype: This may come from a read error, since a much larger clone is one base off. V is TRBV5-1 and J is TRBJ2-5; the match to TRBD2 covers 7 bases. The CDR3 extends over 13 amino acids. The germline V gene encodes CDR1 SGHRS and CDR2 YFSETQ. The CDR3 loop is CASSDGSGETQCF. Here the CDR3 DNA reads TGCGCCAGCAGCGACGGAAGCGGGGAGACCCAGTGCTTC.

With respect to this clonotype: Sequence at one end of the junction differs from germline and may be a read error. The chain links TRBV27 to TRBJ2-7; no clear D gene. The CDR3 has 13 residues. The germline CDR1 and CDR2 sequences are MNHEY and SMNVEV (reference sequence). The CDR3 coding sequence is TGTGCCAGCAGTCCCCGGAGCTCCTACGAGCAGCACTTC. As protein: CASSPRSSYEQHF.

As to this clonotype: A much larger clone sits a single nucleotide away, making a read error possible. This chain connects TRBV27 to TRBJ2-7; perhaps TRBD2 as D (5 bases). Germline loops: CDR1 MNHEY, CDR2 SMNVEV (reference sequence). This CDR3 comprises 13 residues. CDR3 bases: TGTGCCAGCAGTTTTGCCGGGAACTCCGAGCGGTACTTC. This gives the protein CASSFAGNSERYF.